What follows are 23 T cell receptor beta chains derived from one specimen sequenced in a study of cytomegalovirus exposure and HLA in healthy donors. The PCR made use of 60 Vbeta and 13 Jbeta primers. Clones were read by immunoSEQ multiplex PCR, and TCRdb kept only the in-frame ones, dropping some. Seen here are approximately 100,000 clones, roughly two thirds observed once, and the top ten hold less than 3.5%. Specimen: PBMCs. All receptors come from a female donor in good health and CMV-seronegative.

The genes are TRBV5-1 and TRBJ1-1; 8 bases match TRBD1. The CDR3 runs to 15 residues. Germline V lookup: CDR1 SGHRS, CDR2 YFSETQ. The V and J ends lost 7 bases and 4 bases, in that order; junction bases with no gene match: 12. CDR3 protein: CASANPTGAVTEAFF. The CDR3 DNA is TGCGCCAGCGCGAACCCGACAGGGGCGGTCACTGAAGCTTTCTTT.

V and J are TRBV11-2 and TRBJ2-7; a possible D gene is TRBD1 (5 bases). The CDR3 is 12 amino acids. Per germline, CDR1 SGHAT and CDR2 FQNNGV. The germline V and J ends were trimmed by 5 bases and 2 bases, with 7 bases remaining between them. Here the CDR3 reads CASSPDTYEQYF. Here the CDR3 DNA reads TGTGCCAGCAGCCCGGACACCTACGAGCAGTACTTC.

On this clone itself: Distinct nucleotide sequences in the sample also encode this CDR3. The gene calls are TRBV2 and TRBJ1-1, with 7 bases matching TRBD1. This CDR3 has 14 residues. V shed 3 bases, J shed 3 bases, and the junction held 4 bases outside the gene matches. The germline V gene encodes CDR1 SNHLY and CDR2 FYNNEI. For the CDR3, the DNA is TGTGCCAGCAGTGACGACAGGGAGGACACTGAAGCTTTCTTT. It encodes CASSDDREDTEAFF.

This clone was seen more than once but under ten times. The chain has TRBV30 and TRBJ2-7, with D unresolved. This CDR3 is 13 amino acids long. CDR1 is GTSNPN, CDR2 SVGIG, per germline (reference sequence). Deletions cut 3 bases from V and 4 bases from J, with 13 bases between. CDR3 region: CAWRPKSKYEQYF. Here the CDR3 DNA reads TGTGCCTGGAGACCGAAGAGTAAATACGAGCAGTACTTC.

Written as DNA, the CDR3 is TGTGCCACCACAGGTTTCCAAGAGACCCAGTACTTC. It yields the protein CATTGFQETQYF. V gene TRBV7-2 combines with J gene TRBJ2-5; TRBD1 is a possible D gene (5 bases). The CDR3 covers 12 residues. Germline V CDR1 and CDR2: SGHTA, FQGNSA. The V end lost 10 bases, the J end lost 1 base, and 10 bases lay between the germline ends.

This clone appeared once. The chain joins TRBV28 to TRBJ2-7; 10 bases align to TRBD2. Germline CDR1 reads MDHEN; CDR2 reads SYDVKM. The CDR3 totals 14 residues. J was trimmed by 3 bases and V by 6 bases; bases with no gene match: 5. The chain's CDR3 is CASSLPSGSYEQYF. CDR3 sequence (DNA): TGTGCCAGCAGCCTTCCTAGCGGGAGCTACGAGCAGTACTTC. Variable domain in full (rest from reference TRBV28 and TRBJ2-7): DVKVTQSSRYLVKRTGEKVFLECVQDMDHENMFWYRQDPGLGLRLIYFSYDVKMKEKGDIPEGYSVSREKKERFSLILESASTNQTSMYLCASSLPSGSYEQYFGPGTRLTVT.

The genes are TRBV5-4 and TRBJ2-1; D is ambiguous. The germline CDR1 and CDR2 sequences are SGHNT and YYREEE (reference sequence). The CDR3 is 15 amino acids. V shed 0 bases and J shed 0 bases, with 7 bases lying between them. In nucleotides, the CDR3 is TGTGCCAGCAGCTTGGATTGGAGCTCCTACAATGAGCAGTTCTTC. It specifies CASSLDWSSYNEQFF.

J is TRBJ1-2 and V is TRBV10-3, with 10 nucleotides matching TRBD1. CDR3 size: 14 residues. From germline, CDR1 is ENHRY and CDR2 SYGVKD. Losses at the gene ends were 6 bases for V and 3 bases for J; bases not matched to a gene: 4. The CDR3 is CAIRTGTGDYGYTF. DNA for the CDR3: TGTGCCATCAGAACCGGGACAGGGGACTATGGCTACACCTTC.

The CDR3 region is CASSSRDYGDTQYF. CDR3 DNA sequence: TGTGCCAGCAGTTCCCGGGATTATGGGGATACGCAGTATTTT. The rearrangement joins TRBV27 to TRBJ2-3; D is perhaps TRBD2 (5 bases). Germline values: CDR1 MNHEY, CDR2 SMNVEV (reference sequence). The CDR3 totals 14 residues. Trimming cost V 4 bases and J 6 bases, with 14 bases left between them.

The genes are TRBV4-3 and TRBJ1-4, with 11 bases that match TRBD1. Germline trimming cut 4 bases from V and 10 bases from J; bases unmatched to any gene: 8. Germline assignment: CDR1 LGHNA and CDR2 YSLEER. This CDR3 is 15 amino acids long. CDR3 loop: CASSPELGQGGKLFF. CDR3 in DNA: TGCGCCAGCAGCCCGGAACTGGGACAGGGGGGAAAACTGTTTTTT.

This clone was found once. This chain connects TRBV2 to TRBJ2-5, with 10 nucleotides matching TRBD2. Germline assignment: CDR1 SNHLY and CDR2 FYNNEI. The CDR3 is 14 amino acids. Trimming removed 6 bases from V and 0 bases from J; junction bases left unmatched: 1. CDR3 amino acids: CASRLAGNQETQYF. The CDR3, as DNA: TGTGCCAGCAGACTAGCGGGAAACCAAGAGACCCAGTACTTC.

The chain links TRBV27 to TRBJ2-7; 8 bases align to TRBD1. The germline CDR1 and CDR2 sequences are MNHEY and SMNVEV (reference sequence). This CDR3 is 14 amino acids long. The ends lost 5 bases at V and 5 bases at J; junction bases unmatched: 8. The CDR3 is CASSTRQGRNEQYF. In DNA form, the CDR3 reads TGTGCCAGCAGTACGCGACAGGGGAGGAACGAGCAGTACTTC.

The V and J genes are TRBV7-2 and TRBJ1-5; 10 positions match TRBD1. This CDR3 region has 14 residues. Looked up from germline, CDR1 is SGHTA and CDR2 is FQGNSA. With 4 bases clipped from V and 7 bases from J, the junction kept 4 bases outside the gene matches. The CDR3 region is CASSWDRGKQPQHF. The CDR3 coding sequence is TGTGCCAGCAGCTGGGACAGGGGAAAGCAGCCCCAGCATTTT.

The chain uses TRBV4-1 and TRBJ1-2; 8 nucleotides agree with TRBD1. The length of the CDR3 is 15 residues. The germline V gene has CDR1 MGHRA and CDR2 YSYEKL. J gave up 6 bases and V 2 bases, and 8 bases lay outside the gene matches. The CDR3: CASSQIPTGEDGYTF. As DNA, the CDR3 is TGCGCCAGCAGCCAAATACCGACAGGGGAAGATGGCTACACCTTC.

The rearrangement joins TRBV6-5 to TRBJ1-5; 8 bases align to TRBD1. The germline V gene encodes CDR1 MNHEY and CDR2 SVGAGI. The CDR3 is 15 amino acids. V lost 4 bases, J lost 1 base, and 3 bases stayed unmatched. CDR3 DNA: TGTGCCAGCAGTTCGGGACAGGCGAGCAATCAGCCCCAGCATTTT. Amino acid sequence: CASSSGQASNQPQHF.

The chain uses TRBV7-6 and TRBJ2-7, with 8 bases aligning to TRBD1. The CDR3 loop spans 15 amino acids. From germline, CDR1 is SGHVS and CDR2 FNYEAQ. V lost 5 bases and J lost 0; bases outside the gene matches: 6. DNA of the CDR3: TGTGCCAGCAGCCCGGACAGGGCTCGCTCCTACGAGCAGTACTTC. It is translated as CASSPDRARSYEQYF. Full variable domain (outside the CDR3, taken from reference TRBV7-6 and TRBJ2-7): GAGVSQSPRYKVTKRGQDVALRCDPISGHVSLYWYRQALGQGPEFLTYFNYEAQQDKSGLPNDRFSAERPEGSISTLTIQRTEQRDSAMYRCASSPDRARSYEQYFGPGTRLTVT.

The rearrangement uses TRBV13 and TRBJ2-7; 8 bases are a match to TRBD1. The CDR3 is 16 amino acids. Trimming at V came to 5 bases and at J to 0 bases, leaving 9 bases not matched to a gene. Germline V gene data show CDR1 as PRHDT and CDR2 as FYEKMQ (reference sequence). The CDR3 region is CASSLGTGPGSYEQYF. The CDR3 DNA sequence: TGTGCCAGCAGCCTGGGGACAGGCCCGGGCTCCTACGAGCAGTACTTC. The full variable domain, with the rest looked up from reference TRBV13 and TRBJ2-7, is AAGVIQSPRHLIKEKRETATLKCYPIPRHDTVYWYQQGPGQDPQFLISFYEKMQSDKGSIPDRFSAQQFSDYHSELNMSSLELGDSALYFCASSLGTGPGSYEQYFGPGTRLTVT.

This sequence joins TRBV9 and TRBJ2-7, with TRBD2 as a possible D gene (5 bases). CDR1 is SGDLS and CDR2 is YYNGEE in the germline V gene. Trimming removed 0 bases at V and 3 bases at J, with 13 bases between. The CDR3 spans 15 residues. The CDR3 is CASSVEGGANYEQYF. CDR3 nucleotide sequence: TGTGCCAGCAGCGTAGAAGGAGGCGCCAACTACGAGCAGTACTTC.

The chain joins TRBV11-1 to TRBJ2-1, with 12 bases aligning to TRBD2. Germline trimming cut 5 bases from V and 9 bases from J; bases unmatched to any gene: 8. Germline lookup yields CDR1 SGHAT and CDR2 FQDESV (reference sequence). This CDR3 comprises 15 residues. The DNA of the CDR3 is TGTGCCAGCAGCCTGACTAGCGGGAGCGAAAGTGAGCAGTTCTTC. Encoded protein: CASSLTSGSESEQFF.

This rearrangement joins TRBV5-5 to TRBJ2-7; the D gene is possibly TRBD1 (5 bases). The germline V gene has CDR1 SGHKS and CDR2 YYEKEE (reference sequence). V lost 0 bases, J lost 4 bases, and 8 bases lay in between. This CDR3 comprises 13 residues. CDR3 DNA sequence: TGTGCCAGCAGCTTGGGCAGGGATTACGAGCAGTACTTC. Translating it yields CASSLGRDYEQYF.

The chain employs TRBV10-2 and TRBJ1-3; the D is unclear. Germline V lookup: CDR1 WSHSY, CDR2 SAAADI. The CDR3 is 15 residues long. V was pared by 0 bases and J by 5 bases, with 11 bases between. CDR3 residues: CASSESRGSRNTIYF. The CDR3 DNA reads TGCGCCAGCAGTGAGTCACGGGGAAGCAGAAACACCATATATTTT.

J is TRBJ2-3 and V is TRBV9; no firm D call. The V gene's germline CDR1 is SGDLS and CDR2 YYNGEE. The CDR3 consists of 14 residues. The germline V and J ends were trimmed by 4 bases and 2 bases, with 11 bases remaining between them. The CDR3 loop is CASSPHGDTDTQYF. Written as DNA, the CDR3 is TGTGCCAGCAGCCCCCACGGAGACACAGATACGCAGTATTTT. The whole variable domain, remainder taken from reference TRBV9 and TRBJ2-3, is DSGVTQTPKHLITATGQRVTLRCSPRSGDLSVYWYQQSLDQGLQFLIQYYNGEERAKGNILERFSAQQFPDLHSELNLSSLELGDSALYFCASSPHGDTDTQYFGPGTRLTVL.

The rearrangement uses TRBV4-1 and TRBJ1-6; 11 nucleotides match TRBD1. V lost 1 base to trimming and J lost 7 bases; unmatched junction nucleotides: 6. CDR1 is MGHRA, CDR2 YSYEKL, per germline. There are 17 residues in the CDR3. The CDR3 here is CASSQAGQGAQNSPLHF. The CDR3 nucleotides are TGCGCCAGCAGCCAAGCAGGACAGGGGGCGCAGAATTCACCCCTCCACTTT.